This TCR beta chain was identified during a study of ipilimumab plus nivolumab after autologous stem cell transplantation. The V segment lost 1 base and the J segment 2 bases; nucleotides outside the gene matches: 4. The CDR3 runs 16 residues. Germline V gene lookup returns CDR1 SGHDT and CDR2 YYEEEE. Checkpoint therapy with ipilimumab 1 mg/kg began 14 to 28 days after transplant. Patients got 3 mg/kg IV nivolumab weeks 1, 4, 7, 10, then biweekly through week 26. Method: immunoSEQ multiplex PCR; TCRdb's copy keeps in-frame clones and lacks some. The sample carries tens of thousands of clones, more than 80% recorded once.

The chain combines TRBV5-6 with TRBJ1-5, with TRBD1 matching over 9 bases. The TCR comes from a male donor with diffuse large B-cell lymphoma. Sequencing used PBMCs, obtained in a trial of ipilimumab plus nivolumab as post-transplant consolidation. The DNA of the CDR3 is TGTGCCAGCAGCTTGTTACAGGGGGCGGGCAATCAGCCCCAGCATTTT. This sequence encodes CASSLLQGAGNQPQHF.